These 10 T cell receptor beta chains came from one sample sequenced in a study of shared clonotypes between healthy human individuals. TCRdb's copy holds only in-frame clones and misses some; the assay was immunoSEQ multiplex PCR. The data contain around 2,100,000 clones, just under 95% of them seen just once; the ten biggest clones take up more than 0.95%. CD8 cells regarded as naive lacked CD45RO, were positively chosen for CCR7, and omitted terminally differentiated effector memory CD45RA+ cells. Sequencing input: naive CD8+ T cells sorted from blood. All receptors derive from a man aged 18 to 30 in good health.

The J gene is TRBJ2-3, the V gene TRBV13; 12 positions agree with TRBD2. The V and J ends lost 5 bases and 2 bases, in that order; junction bases with no gene match: 5. Germline CDR1 PRHDT, CDR2 FYEKMQ (reference sequence). The CDR3 has 16 residues. This CDR3 is CASSIGLAGPTDTQYF. In nucleotides, the CDR3 is TGTGCCAGCAGCATCGGACTAGCGGGACCCACAGATACGCAGTATTTT.

CDR3 DNA: TGCAGCGTTCAGGGAGCAGATACGCAGTATTTT. It is translated as CSVQGADTQYF. The chain has TRBV29-1 and TRBJ2-3; TRBD1 or TRBD2 may be the D gene (5 bases each). Looked up from germline, CDR1 is SQVTM and CDR2 is ANQGSEA. V gave up 5 bases and J gave up 4 bases, with 7 bases separating them. The CDR3 spans 11 residues.

V and J are TRBV7-6 and TRBJ2-2; TRBD1 matches 7 bases. Trimming at V came to 0 bases and at J to 4 bases, leaving 2 bases not matched to a gene. The CDR3 is 15 amino acids. CDR1 and CDR2 (germline): SGHVS, FNYEAQ. The CDR3 DNA follows: TGTGCCAGCAGCTTAGCGGGACAGTCCACCGGGGAGCTGTTTTTT. Its protein is CASSLAGQSTGELFF.

A remark on this clone: At one end the junction does not follow the germline gene, possibly because of a read error. Here the CDR3 DNA reads TGTGCCAGCACTTACGACAGGGTCAAAAGCAAAAAGACCCAGTACTTC. Translated: CASTYDRVKSKKTQYF. The chain combines TRBV6-5 with TRBJ2-5; 7 nucleotides match TRBD1. The germline CDR1 and CDR2 sequences are MNHEY and SVGAGI. The CDR3 runs 16 residues.

The gene calls are TRBV28 and TRBJ2-5; tentative D call: TRBD2 (6 bases). Germline CDR1 and CDR2: MDHEN and SYDVKM. The CDR3 loop spans 12 amino acids. V was trimmed by 3 bases and J by 11 bases, leaving 13 bases between them. CDR3 nucleotides: TGTGCCAGCAGTTTCCTAGCACGGGAGCAGTACTTC. It specifies CASSFLAREQYF.

The gene calls are TRBV7-9 and TRBJ2-1; weak D call: TRBD2 (6 bases). In germline, CDR1 is SEHNR, CDR2 FQNEAQ (reference sequence). This CDR3 spans 14 amino acids. The V and J ends lost 7 bases and 4 bases respectively, with 14 bases between them. In nucleotides, the CDR3 is TGTGCCAGCACCTTCCTGGAGGGTTACAATGAGCAGTTCTTC. Translating gives CASTFLEGYNEQFF.

This chain links TRBV20-1 with TRBJ2-1, with TRBD1 as a possible D gene (5 bases). Germline CDR1 is DFQATT and CDR2 is SNEGSKA (reference sequence). V lost 7 bases, J lost 5 bases, and 6 bases lay in between. The CDR3 contains 10 residues. CDR3 protein: CSGGHNEQFF. The CDR3 coding sequence is TGCAGTGGGGGCCACAATGAGCAGTTCTTC.

V and J are TRBV19 and TRBJ2-7; 7 bases align to TRBD2. With 5 bases clipped from V and 2 bases from J, the junction kept 6 bases outside the gene matches. The germline V gene encodes CDR1 LNHDA and CDR2 SQIVND (reference sequence). This CDR3 has 14 amino acids. CDR3 nucleotide sequence: TGTGCCAGTAGTTTCGGACTAGGTCCCTACGAGCAGTACTTC. It encodes CASSFGLGPYEQYF.

About this clone: The same CDR3 arises from other DNA sequences in this sample as well. This rearrangement joins TRBV18 to TRBJ2-7; D ambiguous. The CDR3 spans 13 residues. V was cut by 2 bases and J by 1 base, with 6 bases left in between. CDR1 and CDR2 from the germline V gene are KGHSH and LQKENI. CDR3 bases: TGTGCCAGCTCACCAGAAGATTCCTACGAGCAGTACTTC. Translated, it gives CASSPEDSYEQYF.

This clone has more than one count but fewer than ten. The CDR3 DNA is TGTGCCAGCAGCTTAGAGGGACTAGCGGCCTACAATGAGCAGTTCTTC. It yields the protein CASSLEGLAAYNEQFF. The chain has TRBV7-9 and TRBJ2-1; 11 bases fit TRBD2. Per the germline V gene, CDR1 is SEHNR and CDR2 is FQNEAQ (reference sequence). This CDR3 is 16 amino acids long. V lost 1 base and J lost 2; bases outside the gene matches: 1.